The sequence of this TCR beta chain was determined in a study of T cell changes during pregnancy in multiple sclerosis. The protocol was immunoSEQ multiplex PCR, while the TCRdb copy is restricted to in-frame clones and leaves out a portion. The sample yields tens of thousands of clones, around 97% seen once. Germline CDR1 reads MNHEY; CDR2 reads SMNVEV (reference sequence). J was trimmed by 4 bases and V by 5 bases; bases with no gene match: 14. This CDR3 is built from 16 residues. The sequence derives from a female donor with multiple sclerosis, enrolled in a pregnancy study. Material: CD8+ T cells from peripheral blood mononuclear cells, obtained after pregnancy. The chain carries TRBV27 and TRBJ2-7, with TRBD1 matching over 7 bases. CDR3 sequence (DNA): TGTGCCAGCAGTCTAACCTCAGGGGACAGAGCATACGAGCAGTACTTC. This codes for CASSLTSGDRAYEQYF.